A selection of T cell receptor beta chains follows, all from one sample in a study of T cells after yellow fever vaccination. Using its own MiXCR run on the 5' RACE reads, TCRdb lists one record per CDR3 protein. The sample consists of hundreds of thousands of distinct CDR3 sequences, about 9.5% of them appearing once. The specimen was PBMCs, collected on the day of the first yellow fever vaccination. These receptors originate from a man in his late teens or twenties who received the YFV17D yellow fever vaccine. Each CDR3 is given with its conserved first and last residue. Each record gives: clone size, J gene, D gene, V gene, CDR3 protein, CDR3 DNA. D genes are given only for firm matches. A clone size is listed for some rows: how often the clone was seen (once, few, many), or a class if it is expanded.

clone_size: .
j_call: TRBJ2-2
d_call: .
v_call: TRBV5-1
cdr3_aa: CASRISSGELFF
cdr3_nt: TGCGCCAGCAGAATTTCCTCCGGGGAGCTGTTTTTT

clone_size: few
j_call: TRBJ1-1
d_call: .
v_call: TRBV20-1
cdr3_aa: CSARDRKGSTEAFF
cdr3_nt: TGCAGTGCTAGAGATCGTAAGGGGAGCACTGAAGCTTTCTTT

clone_size: few
j_call: TRBJ2-4
d_call: .
v_call: TRBV20-1
cdr3_aa: CSAKRAKNIQYF
cdr3_nt: TGCAGTGCTAAGAGGGCCAAAAACATTCAGTACTTC

clone_size: few
j_call: TRBJ2-7
d_call: TRBD1
v_call: TRBV20-1
cdr3_aa: CSATQGRNYEQYF
cdr3_nt: TGCAGTGCTACACAGGGGCGGAACTACGAGCAGTACTTC

clone_size: .
j_call: TRBJ2-2
d_call: .
v_call: TRBV7-7
cdr3_aa: CASSPNGGIGELFF
cdr3_nt: TGTGCTAGCAGCCCAAACGGGGGTATCGGGGAGCTGTTTTTT

clone_size: many
j_call: TRBJ1-5
d_call: .
v_call: TRBV12-3/TRBV12-4
cdr3_aa: CASSQEGVLGQPQHF
cdr3_nt: TGTGCCAGCAGCCAGGAGGGGGTTTTGGGACAGCCCCAGCATTTT

clone_size: many
j_call: TRBJ2-1
d_call: .
v_call: TRBV3-1
cdr3_aa: CASSQGDIYNEQFF
cdr3_nt: TGTGCCAGCAGCCAAGGGGACATCTACAATGAGCAGTTCTTC

clone_size: many
j_call: TRBJ2-3
d_call: TRBD1
v_call: TRBV18
cdr3_aa: CASSRGTGSGRDTQYF
cdr3_nt: TGTGCCAGCTCACGCGGGACAGGCTCGGGGAGGGATACGCAGTATTTT

clone_size: few
j_call: TRBJ2-7
d_call: .
v_call: TRBV5-8
cdr3_aa: CASSLDGVALYEQYF
cdr3_nt: TGTGCCAGCAGCTTGGACGGGGTCGCATTGTACGAGCAGTACTTC

clone_size: .
j_call: TRBJ2-3
d_call: .
v_call: TRBV2
cdr3_aa: CASSVGLARAADTQYF
cdr3_nt: TGTGCCAGCAGTGTGGGATTAGCCAGGGCCGCAGATACGCAGTATTTT

clone_size: many
j_call: TRBJ2-2
d_call: .
v_call: TRBV7-3
cdr3_aa: CASSLSPVAGTGELFF
cdr3_nt: TGTGCCAGCAGCTTAAGCCCAGTGGCGGGCACCGGGGAGCTGTTTTTT

clone_size: .
j_call: TRBJ2-5
d_call: .
v_call: TRBV2
cdr3_aa: CASSEAFQETQYF
cdr3_nt: TGTGCCAGCAGTGAAGCGTTCCAAGAGACCCAGTACTTC

clone_size: many
j_call: TRBJ2-5
d_call: TRBD2
v_call: TRBV29-1
cdr3_aa: CSVELASGGSRMQETQYF
cdr3_nt: TGCAGCGTTGAATTGGCTAGCGGGGGTTCCAGGATGCAAGAGACCCAGTACTTC

clone_size: few
j_call: TRBJ2-3
d_call: .
v_call: TRBV10-2
cdr3_aa: CATSMGPWQYF
cdr3_nt: TGCGCCACGAGTATGGGGCCGTGGCAGTATTTT

clone_size: few
j_call: TRBJ1-6
d_call: .
v_call: TRBV7-3
cdr3_aa: CASSRTTGRNSPLHF
cdr3_nt: TGTGCCAGCAGCCGAACGACAGGTCGTAATTCACCCCTCCACTTT

clone_size: many
j_call: TRBJ1-2
d_call: TRBD1
v_call: TRBV10-3
cdr3_aa: CAISESLRDRISFYGYTF
cdr3_nt: TGTGCCATCAGTGAGTCTCTACGGGACAGGATAAGTTTTTACGGCTACACCTTC

clone_size: .
j_call: TRBJ1-6
d_call: .
v_call: TRBV4-1
cdr3_aa: CASSQDNRGADNSPLHF
cdr3_nt: TGCGCCAGCAGCCAAGATAATAGGGGGGCCGATAATTCACCCCTCCACTTT

clone_size: .
j_call: TRBJ2-3
d_call: .
v_call: TRBV5-1
cdr3_aa: CASSAPEGGKTDTQYF
cdr3_nt: TGCGCCAGCAGCGCCCCCGAAGGGGGGAAGACAGATACGCAGTATTTT

clone_size: many
j_call: TRBJ1-5
d_call: .
v_call: TRBV5-1
cdr3_aa: CASSFGTREVACNQPQHF
cdr3_nt: TGCGCCAGCAGCTTTGGTACGAGGGAGGTAGCGTGCAATCAGCCCCAGCATTTT

clone_size: few
j_call: TRBJ2-1
d_call: TRBD2
v_call: TRBV6-1
cdr3_aa: CASSVNTGLAGVREQFF
cdr3_nt: TGTGCCAGCAGTGTTAACACGGGACTAGCGGGGGTTCGGGAGCAGTTCTTC

clone_size: many
j_call: TRBJ1-6
d_call: .
v_call: TRBV5-1
cdr3_aa: CASSLDGNSPLHF
cdr3_nt: TGCGCCAGCAGCTTGGACGGTAATTCACCCCTCCACTTT

clone_size: .
j_call: TRBJ2-7
d_call: TRBD2
v_call: TRBV11-2
cdr3_aa: CASSLSGTYYEQYF
cdr3_nt: TGTGCCAGCAGCTTAAGCGGGACTTATTACGAGCAGTACTTC

clone_size: .
j_call: TRBJ2-5
d_call: .
v_call: TRBV24-1
cdr3_aa: CATSDPGGSTYQETQYF
cdr3_nt: TGTGCCACCAGTGATCCTGGAGGGAGCACGTACCAAGAGACCCAGTACTTC

clone_size: .
j_call: TRBJ2-7
d_call: TRBD2
v_call: TRBV3-1
cdr3_aa: CASNYPGREGYEQYF
cdr3_nt: TGTGCCAGCAACTACCCGGGCCGGGAGGGCTACGAGCAGTACTTC